The clone carrying this TCR beta chain occurred a few times. This CDR3 is built from 15 residues. In germline, CDR1 is MNHNY, CDR2 SVGAGI (reference sequence). V was trimmed by 8 bases and J by 5 bases, leaving 22 bases between them. The data stem from a study of shared clonotypes between healthy human individuals. About the study: The composition of the donors was two women and a few men aged 18 to 49.

Clones were sequenced by immunoSEQ multiplex PCR, and TCRdb holds only the in-frame ones, with some missing. The table has around 1.1 million clones, 70% to 85% seen once; the top ten hold 0.89%. The sequencing input was memory CD4+ T cells from PBMCs. The sample's subset: CD45RA-negative fraction. This receptor was obtained from a man in his late teens or twenties in good health. Some clones in this sample may be carry-over from other donors' samples. The chain employs TRBV6-6 and TRBJ2-7, with D perhaps TRBD2 (6 bases). The CDR3 region is CASQPTVGGLHEQYF. The CDR3 DNA is TGTGCCAGCCAACCCACCGTCGGGGGATTACACGAGCAGTACTTC.